The 6 T cell receptor beta chains in this list originate from one sample, sequenced in a study of blood T cell repertoires in COVID-19. Sequenced by immunoSEQ multiplex PCR; TCRdb stores in-frame clones only, minus some. This table has about 330,000 clones, 65% to 90% appearing once. The sequenced material came from PBMCs or T cells enriched from blood (not recorded which). Every receptor here comes from a woman between 18 and 29 years old who had recovered from COVID-19.

The chain combines TRBV9 with TRBJ1-1; D ambiguous. Trimming removed 4 bases at V and 4 bases at J, with 11 bases between. This CDR3 region has 13 residues. Germline CDR1 and CDR2: SGDLS and YYNGEE. The CDR3 sequence is CASSTQPGTEAFF. The CDR3, as DNA: TGTGCCAGCAGCACGCAGCCAGGCACTGAAGCTTTCTTT. Together with reference TRBV9 and TRBJ1-1, the CDR3 gives the full variable domain: DSGVTQTPKHLITATGQRVTLRCSPRSGDLSVYWYQQSLDQGLQFLIQYYNGEERAKGNILERFSAQQFPDLHSELNLSSLELGDSALYFCASSTQPGTEAFFGQGTRLTVV.

The gene calls are TRBV28 and TRBJ1-1; D is perhaps TRBD1 (6 bases). This CDR3 comprises 16 residues. In germline, CDR1 is MDHEN, CDR2 SYDVKM. V was clipped by 6 bases and J by 3 bases, with 20 bases between them. The CDR3 DNA is TGTGCCAGCAGCCGCTGGGAGGGGGTAGGAGACACTGAAGCTTTCTTT. Protein sequence: CASSRWEGVGDTEAFF.

This clone was observed once. The chain links TRBV18 to TRBJ2-1; no clear D gene. With 5 bases removed from V and 7 bases from J, the gap between germline ends came to 9 bases. The CDR3 is 12 residues long. Germline V gene sequence: CDR1 KGHSH, CDR2 LQKENI. CDR3: CASSSQRNEQFF. The CDR3 nucleotides read TGTGCCAGCTCATCTCAACGGAATGAGCAGTTCTTC.

The rearrangement links TRBV5-8 to TRBJ1-2; 8 nucleotides agree with TRBD1. The germline V gene has CDR1 SGHTS and CDR2 YDEGEE. The CDR3 totals 15 residues. The V segment lost 2 bases and the J segment 0 bases; nucleotides outside the gene matches: 3. CDR3 nucleotides: TGTGCCAGCAGCTTCAGGGGGCGGACTAACTATGGCTACACCTTC. Residues: CASSFRGRTNYGYTF.

This chain joins TRBV6-2 or TRBV6-3 and TRBJ1-1; D is undetermined. Trimming removed 5 bases at V and 5 bases at J, with 15 bases between. CDR1 is MNHEY, CDR2 SVGEGT, per germline. The CDR3 contains 14 residues. The CDR3, as DNA: TGTGCCAGCAGTAGGCGGGAGGCCATGACTGAAGCTTTCTTT. This encodes CASSRREAMTEAFF.

The chain is built from TRBV21-1 and TRBJ1-5. TRBV21-1 is designated a pseudogene. The CDR3 covers 12 residues. The CDR3 protein is CASSTLRQPQHF. DNA for the CDR3: TGTGCCAGCAGCACCCTCCGGCAGCCCCAGCATTTT.